These T cell receptor beta chains were read from a single sample in a study of blood T cell repertoires in COVID-19. Only in-frame clones appear in the TCRdb table, and some are missing; sequencing was by immunoSEQ multiplex PCR. Of approximately 210,000 clones in the sample, around 75% were seen once. Input material: peripheral blood. The receptors shown here come from a human donor in a cohort sampled during active COVID-19. Each CDR3 is given with its conserved first and last residue. The order of the fields is J gene, D gene, clone size, V gene, CDR3 protein, CDR3 DNA. D genes are given only for firm matches. Clone sizes are given selectively: once, few, many, or a class where the clone is expanded.

>TRBJ1-4|TRBD1|-|TRBV29-1
CSVEGQGAEKLFF
TGCAGCGTTGAGGGACAGGGGGCGGAAAAACTGTTTTTT
>TRBJ2-1|TRBD1|-|TRBV19
CASSITGQGYNEQFF
TGTGCCAGTAGTATTACGGGACAGGGGTACAATGAGCAGTTCTTC
>TRBJ2-3|TRBD2|-|TRBV6-5
CASRGLAGPDTQYF
TGTGCCAGCAGGGGACTAGCGGGACCAGATACGCAGTATTTT
>TRBJ2-1|-|-|TRBV11-3
CASSSSGSYNEQFF
TGTGCCAGCAGCTCCAGCGGGTCGTACAATGAGCAGTTCTTC
>TRBJ1-1|-|many|TRBV30
CAWNPRGTEAFF
TGTGCCTGGAATCCTCGCGGGACTGAAGCTTTCTTT
>TRBJ2-7|-|-|TRBV29-1
CSVGGGSYEQYF
TGCAGCGTTGGTGGCGGTTCCTACGAGCAGTACTTC
>TRBJ2-5|TRBD2|-|TRBV5-4
CASSSGGVAGIQETQYF
TGTGCCAGCAGCTCCGGAGGGGTAGCGGGTATACAAGAGACCCAGTACTTC
>TRBJ2-1|-|once|TRBV5-1
CASSRGEGRRNEQFF
TGCGCCAGCAGCCGCGGCGAGGGGAGGAGGAATGAGCAGTTCTTC
>TRBJ2-2|-|-|TRBV5-1
CASSLMGGTGELFF
TGCGCCAGCAGCTTGATGGGGGGCACCGGGGAGCTGTTTTTT
>TRBJ2-1|-|once|TRBV30
CAWSVDRETYNEQFF
TGTGCCTGGAGTGTAGATCGGGAGACCTACAATGAGCAGTTCTTC
>TRBJ2-1|-|-|TRBV5-1
CASSLDPGQFLGEQFF
TGCGCCAGCAGCTTAGATCCCGGACAGTTTTTGGGGGAGCAGTTCTTC
>TRBJ2-5|TRBD1|-|TRBV2
CASAAGGTGGETQYF
TGTGCCAGCGCCGCCGGCGGGACAGGGGGAGAGACCCAGTACTTC
>TRBJ2-6|TRBD2|-|TRBV6-9
CASSYSGTNSGANVLTF
TGTGCCAGCAGTTATAGCGGGACCAACTCTGGGGCCAACGTCCTGACTTTC
>TRBJ2-7|-|few|TRBV20-1
CSARGAFEQYF
TGCAGTGCTCGCGGGGCGTTTGAGCAGTACTTC
>TRBJ2-7|TRBD2|few|TRBV30
CAWSIRREGEQYF
TGTGCCTGGAGTATACGGCGGGAGGGCGAGCAGTACTTC
>TRBJ2-5|TRBD1|-|TRBV18
CASSPGTGLETQYF
TGTGCCAGCTCCCCCGGGACAGGGCTAGAGACCCAGTACTTC
>TRBJ2-7|TRBD2|-|TRBV5-1
CASSLSGGPYEQYF
TGCGCCAGCAGCTTAAGCGGGGGGCCGTACGAGCAGTACTTC
>TRBJ1-6|-|-|TRBV20-1
CSASSSRGNSPLHF
TGCAGTGCTAGTTCGTCCAGGGGAAATTCACCCCTCCACTTT
>TRBJ1-4|-|-|TRBV29-1
CSGGTTNEKLFF
TGCAGCGGCGGGACAACTAATGAAAAACTGTTTTTT
>TRBJ2-5|TRBD2|-|TRBV5-1
CASSETSGRAETQYF
TGCGCCAGCAGCGAGACTAGCGGGAGGGCGGAGACCCAGTACTTC
>TRBJ1-1|TRBD1|-|TRBV5-8
CASSLAGRGLMNTEAFF
TGTGCCAGCAGCTTGGCGGGCAGGGGGCTAATGAACACTGAAGCTTTCTTT
>TRBJ2-1|-|many|TRBV27
CATQREFGTSNNEQFF
TGTGCCACCCAAAGGGAATTCGGGACATCGAACAATGAGCAGTTCTTC
>TRBJ2-1|TRBD1|-|TRBV7-3
CASSRTGGGYNEQFF
TGTGCCAGCAGCCGGACAGGGGGAGGTTACAATGAGCAGTTCTTC
>TRBJ2-1|-|-|TRBV28
CASSPYNEQFF
TGTGCCAGCAGTCCGTACAATGAGCAGTTCTTC
>TRBJ2-7|-|-|TRBV4-2
CASSQDWTEVQQYF
TGTGCCAGCAGCCAAGATTGGACAGAAGTCCAGCAGTACTTC
>TRBJ1-4|TRBD1|-|TRBV4-2
CASSQGLAGQGYATNEKLFF
TGTGCCAGCAGCCAAGGGCTGGCGGGACAGGGGTATGCAACTAATGAAAAACTGTTTTTT
>TRBJ2-7|-|-|TRBV5-4
CASSLDSYYEQYF
TGTGCCAGCAGCCTGGACAGTTACTACGAGCAGTACTTC